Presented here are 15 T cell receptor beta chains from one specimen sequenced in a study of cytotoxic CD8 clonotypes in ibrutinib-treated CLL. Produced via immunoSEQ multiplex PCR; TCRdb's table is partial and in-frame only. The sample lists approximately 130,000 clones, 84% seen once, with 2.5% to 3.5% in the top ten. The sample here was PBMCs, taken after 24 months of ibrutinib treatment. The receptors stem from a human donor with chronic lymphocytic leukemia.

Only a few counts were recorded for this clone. The CDR3 here is CASSQRRYKNIQYF. The CDR3 nucleotides read TGTGCCAGCAGCCAGAGGCGATACAAAAACATTCAGTACTTC. The chain combines TRBV28 with TRBJ2-4, with unresolved D. Germline V gene lookup returns CDR1 MDHEN and CDR2 SYDVKM. V was cut by 6 bases and J by 3 bases, with 12 bases left in between. There are 14 residues in the CDR3.

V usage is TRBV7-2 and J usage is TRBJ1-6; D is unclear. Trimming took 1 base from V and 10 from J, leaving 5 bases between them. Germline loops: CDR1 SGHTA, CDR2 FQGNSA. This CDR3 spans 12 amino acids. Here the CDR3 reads CASSLGISPLHF. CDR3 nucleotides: TGTGCCAGCAGCTTAGGAATATCACCCCTCCACTTT.

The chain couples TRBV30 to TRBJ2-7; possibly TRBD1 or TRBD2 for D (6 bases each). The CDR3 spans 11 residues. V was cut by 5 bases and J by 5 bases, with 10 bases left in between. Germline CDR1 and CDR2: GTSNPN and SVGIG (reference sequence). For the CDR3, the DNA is TGTGCCTGGGGGGGGCAGCACGAGCAGTACTTC. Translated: CAWGGQHEQYF.

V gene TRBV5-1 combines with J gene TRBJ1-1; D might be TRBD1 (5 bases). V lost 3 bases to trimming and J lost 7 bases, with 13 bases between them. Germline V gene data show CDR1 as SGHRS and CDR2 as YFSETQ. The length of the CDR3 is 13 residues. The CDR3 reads CASSSGPGGEAFF. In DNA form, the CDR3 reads TGCGCCAGCAGCTCGGGACCGGGTGGTGAAGCTTTCTTT.

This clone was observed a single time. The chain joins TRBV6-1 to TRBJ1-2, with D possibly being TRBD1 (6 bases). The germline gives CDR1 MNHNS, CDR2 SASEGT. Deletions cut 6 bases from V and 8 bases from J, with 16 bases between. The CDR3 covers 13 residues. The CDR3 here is CASRTGTTGGYTF. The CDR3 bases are TGTGCCAGCAGGACCGGGACAACTGGGGGCTACACCTTC.

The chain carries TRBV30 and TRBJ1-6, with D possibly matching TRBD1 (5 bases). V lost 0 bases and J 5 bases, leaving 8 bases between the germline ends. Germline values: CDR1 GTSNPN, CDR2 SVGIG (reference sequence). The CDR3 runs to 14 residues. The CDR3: CAWSVARDNSPLHF. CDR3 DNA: TGTGCCTGGAGTGTAGCCAGGGATAATTCACCCCTCCACTTT.

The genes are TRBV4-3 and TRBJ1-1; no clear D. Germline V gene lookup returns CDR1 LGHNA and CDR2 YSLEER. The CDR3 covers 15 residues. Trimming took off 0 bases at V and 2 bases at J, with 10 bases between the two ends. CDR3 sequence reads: CASSQDWALNTEAFF. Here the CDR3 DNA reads TGCGCCAGCAGCCAAGATTGGGCATTAAACACTGAAGCTTTCTTT.

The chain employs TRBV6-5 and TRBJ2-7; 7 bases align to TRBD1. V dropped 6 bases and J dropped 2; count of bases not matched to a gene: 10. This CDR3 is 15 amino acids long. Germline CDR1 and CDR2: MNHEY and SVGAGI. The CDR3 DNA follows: TGTGCCAGCAGATCCCCGGGACAGAGCACCTACGAGCAGTACTTC. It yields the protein CASRSPGQSTYEQYF.

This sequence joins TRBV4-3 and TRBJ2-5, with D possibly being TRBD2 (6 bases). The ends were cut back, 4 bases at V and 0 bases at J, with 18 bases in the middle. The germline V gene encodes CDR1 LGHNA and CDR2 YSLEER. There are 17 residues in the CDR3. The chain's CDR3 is CASSPDAGRTYQETQYF. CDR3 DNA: TGCGCCAGCAGCCCTGATGCGGGACGGACGTACCAAGAGACCCAGTACTTC.

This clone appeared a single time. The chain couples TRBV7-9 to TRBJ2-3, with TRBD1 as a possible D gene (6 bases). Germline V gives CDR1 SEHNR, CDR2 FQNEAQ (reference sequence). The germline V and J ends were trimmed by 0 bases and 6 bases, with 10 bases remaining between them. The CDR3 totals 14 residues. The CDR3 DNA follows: TGTGCCAGCAGCTTAGCGAACAGGGCTGATACGCAGTATTTT. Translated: CASSLANRADTQYF.

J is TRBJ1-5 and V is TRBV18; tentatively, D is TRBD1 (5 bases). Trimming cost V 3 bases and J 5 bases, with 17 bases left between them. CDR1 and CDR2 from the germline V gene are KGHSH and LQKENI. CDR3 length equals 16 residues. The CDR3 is CASSPVRVGRDQPQHF. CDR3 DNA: TGTGCCAGCTCACCGGTCAGGGTAGGTCGGGATCAGCCCCAGCATTTT.

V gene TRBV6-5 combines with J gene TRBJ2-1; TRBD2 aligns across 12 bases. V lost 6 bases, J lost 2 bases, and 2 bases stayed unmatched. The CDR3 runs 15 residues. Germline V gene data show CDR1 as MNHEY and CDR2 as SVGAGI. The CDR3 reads CASRPSGGAYNEQFF. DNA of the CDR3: TGTGCCAGCAGGCCTAGCGGGGGGGCCTACAATGAGCAGTTCTTC.

CDR3 loop: CASSQAASLGELFF. The CDR3 DNA is TGCGCCAGCAGCCAAGCGGCTAGCCTCGGGGAGCTGTTTTTT. The chain has TRBV4-3 and TRBJ2-2; the D gene is possibly TRBD2 (5 bases). This CDR3 is built from 14 residues. Trimming stripped 1 base from V and 7 bases from J, with 10 bases between. The germline V gene encodes CDR1 LGHNA and CDR2 YSLEER.

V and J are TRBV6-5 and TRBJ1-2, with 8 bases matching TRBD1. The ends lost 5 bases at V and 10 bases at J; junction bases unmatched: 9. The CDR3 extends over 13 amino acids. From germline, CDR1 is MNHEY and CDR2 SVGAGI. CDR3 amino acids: CASSVPGQVIYTF. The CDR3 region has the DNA TGTGCCAGCAGTGTCCCGGGACAGGTGATCTACACCTTC.

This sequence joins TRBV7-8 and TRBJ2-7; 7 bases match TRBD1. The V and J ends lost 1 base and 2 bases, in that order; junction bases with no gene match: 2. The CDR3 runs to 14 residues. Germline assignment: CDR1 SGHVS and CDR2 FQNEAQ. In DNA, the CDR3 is TGTGCCAGCAGCTTAGTAGACAGGGCCTACGAGCAGTACTTC. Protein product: CASSLVDRAYEQYF.